This T cell receptor beta chain derives from a study of Graves' ophthalmopathy and Graves' hyperthyroidism. Study-wide points: Among expanded thyroid clonotypes above 0.001 frequency, most also occurred in blood.

This clonotype was picked up one time. Its antigen remains unknown. A junction boundary mismatches the germline segment, possibly from a read error. The CDR3 spans 14 residues. CDR1 and CDR2 from the germline V gene are SGHTA and FQGNSA. From RNA, the CDR3 regions of TCR beta chains were amplified and sequenced. Amplification began with first-round RT-PCR using HTBI primers, then second-round multiplex PCR was performed. TCRdb itself ran the multiplex PCR reads through MiXCR, one entry per CDR3 protein. The sample lists 150,000 to 200,000 distinct CDR3 sequences, more than 30% occurring once. The rearrangement uses TRBV7-2 and TRBJ2-7, with 7 positions matching TRBD2. The source material was peripheral blood. The receptor was derived from a woman aged 35 to 49 with Graves' ophthalmopathy. CDR3 sequence: CASSLAVEGYEQYF. CDR3 nucleotides: TGTGCCAGCAGCCTAGCGGTGGAGGGCTACGAGCAGTACTTC.